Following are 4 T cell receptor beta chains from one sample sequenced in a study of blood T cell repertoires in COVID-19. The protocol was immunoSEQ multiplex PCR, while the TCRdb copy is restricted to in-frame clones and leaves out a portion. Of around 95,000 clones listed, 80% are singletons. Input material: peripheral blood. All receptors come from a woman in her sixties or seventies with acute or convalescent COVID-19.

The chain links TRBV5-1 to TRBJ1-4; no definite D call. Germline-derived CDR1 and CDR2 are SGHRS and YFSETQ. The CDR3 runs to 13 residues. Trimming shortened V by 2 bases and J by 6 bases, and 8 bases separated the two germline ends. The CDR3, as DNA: TGCGCCAGCAGCTTTACAGCCGATGAAAAACTGTTTTTT. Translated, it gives CASSFTADEKLFF. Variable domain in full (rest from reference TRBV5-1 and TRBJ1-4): KAGVTQTPRYLIKTRGQQVTLSCSPISGHRSVSWYQQTPGQGLQFLFEYFSETQRNKGNFPGRFSGRQFSNSRSEMNVSTLELGDSALYLCASSFTADEKLFFGSGTQLSVL.

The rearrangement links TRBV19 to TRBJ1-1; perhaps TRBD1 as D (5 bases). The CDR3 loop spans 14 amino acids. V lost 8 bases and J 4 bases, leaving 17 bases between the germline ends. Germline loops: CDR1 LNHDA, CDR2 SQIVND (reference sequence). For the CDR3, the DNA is TGTGCCAGTGGCGCAGGGCCCGTGGGCACTGAAGCTTTCTTT. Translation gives CASGAGPVGTEAFF.

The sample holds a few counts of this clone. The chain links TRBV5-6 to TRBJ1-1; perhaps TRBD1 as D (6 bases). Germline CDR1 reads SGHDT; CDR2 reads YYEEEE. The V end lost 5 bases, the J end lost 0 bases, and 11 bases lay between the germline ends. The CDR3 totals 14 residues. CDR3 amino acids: CASSNTGLNTEAFF. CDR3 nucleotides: TGTGCCAGCAGTAATACAGGGTTGAACACTGAAGCTTTCTTT. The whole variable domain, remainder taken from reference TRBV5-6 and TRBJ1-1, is DAGVTQSPTHLIKTRGQQVTLRCSPKSGHDTVSWYQQALGQGPQFIFQYYEEEERQRGNFPDRFSGHQFPNYSSELNVNALLLGDSALYLCASSNTGLNTEAFFGQGTRLTVV.

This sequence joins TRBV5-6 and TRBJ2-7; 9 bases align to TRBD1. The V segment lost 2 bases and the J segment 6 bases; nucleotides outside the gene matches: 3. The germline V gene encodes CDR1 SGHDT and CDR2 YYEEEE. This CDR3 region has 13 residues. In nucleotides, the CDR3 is TGTGCCAGCAGCTTACAGGGGGCCTTCGAGCAGTACTTC. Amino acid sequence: CASSLQGAFEQYF.